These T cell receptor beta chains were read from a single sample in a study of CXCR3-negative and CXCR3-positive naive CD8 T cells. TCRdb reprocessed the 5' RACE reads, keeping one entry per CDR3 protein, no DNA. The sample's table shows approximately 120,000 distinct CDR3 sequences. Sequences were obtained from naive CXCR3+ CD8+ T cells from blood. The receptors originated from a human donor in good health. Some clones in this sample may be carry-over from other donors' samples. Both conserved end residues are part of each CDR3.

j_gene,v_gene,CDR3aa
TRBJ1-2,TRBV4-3,CASSQDRRAGYTF
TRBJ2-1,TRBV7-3,CASSLAGEDNEQFF
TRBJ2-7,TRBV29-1,CSVETRELPYEQYF
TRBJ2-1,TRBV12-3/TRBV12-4,CASTPTGTGVNEQFF
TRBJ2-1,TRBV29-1,CSVERGYLAGGSSYNEQFF
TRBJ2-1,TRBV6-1,CASSEAAGGYNEQFF
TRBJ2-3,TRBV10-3,CAITVAGGPTDTRYF
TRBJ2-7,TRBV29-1,CSVEDDRMEYEQYF
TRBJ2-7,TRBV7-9,CASSFQGGEQYF
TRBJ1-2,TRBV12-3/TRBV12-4,CASSSSGINYGYTF
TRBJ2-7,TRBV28,CASSLTLAGERGEQYF
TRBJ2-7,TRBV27,CASSPTARAYEQYF
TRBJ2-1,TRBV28,CASSSRDRGNEQFF
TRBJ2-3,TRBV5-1,CASSHRQIPGQSTDTQYF
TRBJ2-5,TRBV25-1,CASSPQETQYF
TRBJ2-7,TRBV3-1,CASSRTSGGYEQYF
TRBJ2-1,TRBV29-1,CSVEWSDSYNEQFF
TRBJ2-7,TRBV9,CASSVDVVGDEQYF
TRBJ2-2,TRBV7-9,CASSLAPEVRRNTGELFF
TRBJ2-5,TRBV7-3,CASSLLGASSETQYF
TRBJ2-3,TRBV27,CASSQQGPPDTQYF
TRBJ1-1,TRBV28,CASSSDRVPEAFF
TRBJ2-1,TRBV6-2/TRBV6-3,CASSANSYNEQFF
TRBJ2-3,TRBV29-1,CSVDSGFFTDTQYF
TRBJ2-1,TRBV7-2,CASSSNVRTGGNEQFF
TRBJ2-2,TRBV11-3,CASSLRGAGDTGELFF
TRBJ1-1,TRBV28,CASSSRGSTEAFF
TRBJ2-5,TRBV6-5,CAIGDPAGGETQYF
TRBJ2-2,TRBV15,CATRSPGGIAGELFF
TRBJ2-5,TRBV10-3,CAMKNSGGAGETQYF
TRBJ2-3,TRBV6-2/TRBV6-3,CASSFSFQAGSSTDTQYF
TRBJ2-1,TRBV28,CASSFRQSLDNEQFF
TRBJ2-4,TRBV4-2,CASSQEVSGGTILAKNIQYF
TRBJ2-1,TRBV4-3,CASSQEVSGGSYNEQFF
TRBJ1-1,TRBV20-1,CSARGSGITEAFF
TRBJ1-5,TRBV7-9,CASSLDVGGGQPQHF
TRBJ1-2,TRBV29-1,CSVGPGQGAFGYTF
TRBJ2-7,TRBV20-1,CSAREGTGSSYEQYF
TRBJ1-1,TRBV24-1,CATSDRGQKNTEAFF
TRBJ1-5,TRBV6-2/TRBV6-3,CASSPLRGNQPQHF
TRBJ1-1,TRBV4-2,CASSQEDPGTLGDTEAFF
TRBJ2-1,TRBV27,CASSTSASGSIGDSYNEQFF
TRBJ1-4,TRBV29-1,CSVGHPNEKLFF
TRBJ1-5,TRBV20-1,CSARDFKSDGASWPYQPQHF
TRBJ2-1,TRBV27,CASSVRIGDEQFF
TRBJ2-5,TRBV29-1,CSVALGGETQYF
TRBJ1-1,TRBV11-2,CASSLELTGKGAEAFF
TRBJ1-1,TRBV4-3,CASSQDFTLGGSEAFF
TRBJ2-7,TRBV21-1,CASGPRTPYSYEQYF
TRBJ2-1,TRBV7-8,CASRVGVSSYNEQFF
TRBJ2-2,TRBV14,CASSHRGLRANTGELFF
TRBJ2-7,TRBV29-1,CSAWGGTTYEQYF
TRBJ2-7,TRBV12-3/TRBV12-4,CASSLGPYQGLSYEQYF
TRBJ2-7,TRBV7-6,CASSLGSGNSYEQYF
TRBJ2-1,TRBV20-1,CSARDRDRPYNEQFF
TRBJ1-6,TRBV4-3,CASSQDRTSYNSPLHF
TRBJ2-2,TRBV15,CATSGPTGKAGELFF
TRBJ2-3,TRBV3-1,CASSHDPEDRGADTQYF